Below are 30 T cell receptor beta chains sequenced from a single sample in a study of shared clonotypes between healthy human individuals. Cells designated naive CD8 were CD45RO-negative and were positively selected for CCR7, with terminally differentiated effector memory CD45RA+ cells excluded. TCRdb's copy holds only in-frame clones and misses some; the assay was immunoSEQ multiplex PCR. Found here are around 1.9 million clones, roughly 93% of them singletons; the top ten hold around 1.7%. Sequencing was done on a sample of naive CD8+ T cells from PBMCs. These TCRs come from a man aged 18 to 30 in good health. Some clones in this sample may be carry-over from other donors' samples.

This chain joins TRBV6-5 and TRBJ2-5; D tentatively fits TRBD1 or TRBD2 (6 bases each). Germline loops: CDR1 MNHEY, CDR2 SVGAGI. The CDR3 is 15 amino acids. Trimming left V 0 bases short and J 2 bases short, with 10 bases between. The CDR3 sequence is CASSYSRGTQETQYF. In nucleotides, the CDR3 is TGTGCCAGCAGTTACTCTAGGGGGACTCAAGAGACCCAGTACTTC.

This clone occurred a few times. This sequence joins TRBV10-3 and TRBJ1-2; D is unclear. Per germline, CDR1 ENHRY and CDR2 SYGVKD. V lost 7 bases to trimming and J lost 3 bases, with 12 bases between them. The CDR3 contains 13 residues. CDR3 nucleotide sequence: TGTGCCATCAAGCCCCGGTCGGACTATGGCTACACCTTC. It yields the protein CAIKPRSDYGYTF.

The chain links TRBV28 to TRBJ2-3, with D hard to call. The CDR3 is 14 amino acids. Germline V CDR1 and CDR2: MDHEN, SYDVKM. V lost 4 bases and J lost 4, with 12 bases in between. The CDR3 is CASSSFESSDTQYF. The DNA of the CDR3 is TGTGCCAGCAGTTCCTTTGAATCATCAGATACGCAGTATTTT.

The rearrangement joins TRBV29-1 to TRBJ1-1; TRBD1 matches at 8 bases. J was trimmed by 6 bases and V by 1 base; bases with no gene match: 13. Germline loops: CDR1 SQVTM, CDR2 ANQGSEA. The CDR3 totals 16 residues. The CDR3 region is CSVEVTLTGGGPEAFF. CDR3 in DNA: TGCAGCGTTGAAGTCACTCTAACAGGGGGTGGTCCTGAAGCTTTCTTT.

Only one count was recorded for this clone. This chain links TRBV7-8 with TRBJ2-1; TRBD1 matches 7 bases. The V and J ends lost 3 bases and 2 bases, in that order; junction bases with no gene match: 10. The CDR3 has 17 residues. Per germline, CDR1 SGHVS and CDR2 FQNEAQ. The CDR3 here is CASSLGQRYWAYNEQFF. DNA for the CDR3: TGTGCCAGCAGCTTGGGACAGCGATATTGGGCCTACAATGAGCAGTTCTTC.

The rearrangement joins TRBV30 to TRBJ1-5; a weak D match, TRBD1 (6 bases). CDR1 is GTSNPN and CDR2 is SVGIG in the germline V gene (reference sequence). This CDR3 spans 14 amino acids. The ends were cut back, 0 bases at V and 7 bases at J, with 13 bases in the middle. CDR3 DNA: TGTGCCTGGAGTGTAATACAGGGTAGCCAGCCCCAGCATTTT. Translation: CAWSVIQGSQPQHF.

This sequence joins TRBV14 and TRBJ2-5; D gene unclear. This CDR3 spans 14 amino acids. Trimming left V 2 bases short and J 1 base short, with 8 bases between. CDR1 SGHDN and CDR2 FVKESK come from the germline V gene. CDR3 region: CASSQYESQETQYF. The DNA of the CDR3 is TGTGCCAGCAGCCAATACGAGAGCCAAGAGACCCAGTACTTC.

V is TRBV19 and J is TRBJ1-1; maybe TRBD1 (5 bases). CDR1 is LNHDA, CDR2 SQIVND, per germline (reference sequence). The CDR3 length is 14 residues. V lost 6 bases to trimming and J lost 1 base, with 12 bases between them. The CDR3 sequence is CASRYGAPNTEAFF. The DNA of the CDR3 is TGTGCCAGTAGGTACGGGGCCCCGAACACTGAAGCTTTCTTT.

V gene TRBV10-2 combines with J gene TRBJ2-1; a possible D gene is TRBD1 (6 bases). Looked up from germline, CDR1 is WSHSY and CDR2 is SAAADI. Trimming removed 4 bases at V and 6 bases at J, with 10 bases between. The CDR3 is made up of 13 amino acids. CDR3 protein: CASSGRDTNEQFF. The CDR3 DNA is TGCGCCAGCAGTGGACGGGACACCAATGAGCAGTTCTTC.

The gene calls are TRBV14 and TRBJ2-7; D may be TRBD2 (5 bases). V was clipped by 5 bases and J by 3 bases, with 20 bases between them. This CDR3 is built from 16 residues. Germline-derived CDR1 and CDR2 are SGHDN and FVKESK. CDR3 sequence (DNA): TGTGCCAGCAGCTCTCGTGGGCGGGTACGGAACTACGAGCAGTACTTC. Its protein is CASSSRGRVRNYEQYF.

The V gene is TRBV21-1, the J gene TRBJ1-5. TRBV21-1 represents a pseudogene. The CDR3 has 16 residues. The DNA for the CDR3 is TGTGCCAGCAGCAAAGTTGCCAAACTTAGCAATCAGCCCCAGCATTTT. Amino acids: CASSKVAKLSNQPQHF.

The chain uses TRBV30 and TRBJ2-1, with 7 bases lining up with TRBD2. J was trimmed by 6 bases and V by 1 base; bases with no gene match: 3. From germline, CDR1 is GTSNPN and CDR2 SVGIG (reference sequence). The length of the CDR3 is 13 residues. The CDR3 spells CAWSGLARNEQFF. Here the CDR3 DNA reads TGTGCCTGGAGTGGACTAGCCCGCAATGAGCAGTTCTTC.

The V gene is TRBV10-3, the J gene TRBJ2-7; D remains unclear. Trimming stripped 2 bases from V and 1 base from J, with 9 bases between. The CDR3 is 14 amino acids. The germline CDR1 and CDR2 sequences are ENHRY and SYGVKD. Written as DNA, the CDR3 is TGTGCCATCAGTGAGCTCGGCTCATCCTACGAGCAGTACTTC. Protein product: CAISELGSSYEQYF.

The chain joins TRBV5-1 to TRBJ1-3, with a possible D match to TRBD1 (5 bases). The CDR3 length is 15 residues. V was pared by 2 bases and J by 0 bases, with 9 bases between. Germline V gene data show CDR1 as SGHRS and CDR2 as YFSETQ. The CDR3 DNA reads as TGCGCCAGCAGCTTAGACAGCGGCTCTGGAAACACCATATATTTT. The encoded protein is CASSLDSGSGNTIYF. The entire variable domain, with the rest obtained from reference TRBV5-1 and TRBJ1-3, is as follows: KAGVTQTPRYLIKTRGQQVTLSCSPISGHRSVSWYQQTPGQGLQFLFEYFSETQRNKGNFPGRFSGRQFSNSRSEMNVSTLELGDSALYLCASSLDSGSGNTIYFGEGSWLTVV.

This chain links TRBV27 with TRBJ2-3, with D unclear. The CDR3 length is 13 residues. V dropped 3 bases and J dropped 6 bases, with 10 bases sitting between them. Germline loops: CDR1 MNHEY, CDR2 SMNVEV (reference sequence). The CDR3 DNA is TGTGCCAGCAGTTTTGAGCGTTTTGATACGCAGTATTTT. This codes for CASSFERFDTQYF.

The V and J genes are TRBV7-2 and TRBJ2-7; 9 nucleotides agree with TRBD2. This CDR3 is 16 amino acids long. From germline, CDR1 is SGHTA and CDR2 FQGNSA. V was clipped by 1 base and J by 4 bases; unmatched bases: 8. CDR3 residues: CASSLGFWREGYEQYF. The CDR3 DNA reads as TGTGCCAGCAGCTTAGGCTTCTGGCGGGAGGGGTACGAGCAGTACTTC.

V is TRBV5-1 and J is TRBJ2-3; possibly TRBD2 for D (6 bases). The germline CDR1 and CDR2 sequences are SGHRS and YFSETQ. V gave up 1 base and J gave up 2 bases, with 11 bases separating them. CDR3 length: 15 residues. CDR3: CASSLLAEATDTQYF. CDR3 nucleotide sequence: TGCGCCAGCAGCTTGTTAGCGGAGGCCACAGATACGCAGTATTTT.

The count of this clone is one. The chain links TRBV29-1 to TRBJ2-5; weak D call: TRBD2 (6 bases). V was trimmed by 6 bases and J by 5 bases, leaving 13 bases between them. From germline, CDR1 is SQVTM and CDR2 ANQGSEA. The length of the CDR3 is 12 residues. Written as DNA, the CDR3 is TGCAGCGTATCAGCGGGCCGGGAGACCCAGTACTTC. Protein product: CSVSAGRETQYF.

The chain has TRBV5-4 and TRBJ2-6; D not resolved. The germline V and J ends were trimmed by 0 bases and 1 base, with 5 bases remaining between them. This CDR3 has 15 residues. Germline CDR1 reads SGHNT; CDR2 reads YYREEE (reference sequence). The CDR3 spells CASSLEVSGANVLTF. The DNA for the CDR3 is TGTGCCAGCAGCTTGGAGGTATCTGGGGCCAACGTCCTGACTTTC.

The chain employs TRBV7-9 and TRBJ1-1; D not resolved. The CDR3 extends over 14 amino acids. Germline CDR1 is SEHNR and CDR2 is FQNEAQ (reference sequence). Trimming stripped 3 bases from V and 11 bases from J, with 19 bases between. The CDR3 nucleotides are TGTGCCAGCAGCTTCCCCCTTGTGGCCTTTGAGGCTTTCTTT. It codes for CASSFPLVAFEAFF.

Regarding this clone: This sample also contains other DNA sequences that code for the same CDR3. The J gene is TRBJ1-5, the V gene TRBV27; 8 bases match TRBD1. Germline CDR1 MNHEY, CDR2 SMNVEV (reference sequence). The J segment lost 2 bases and the V segment lost 3 bases, leaving 0 bases of the junction unmatched. CDR3 size: 14 residues. The DNA of the CDR3 is TGTGCCAGCAGTTTGGACAGGGGCAATCAGCCCCAGCATTTT. Its protein product is CASSLDRGNQPQHF.

This clone was observed a single time. The genes are TRBV5-1 and TRBJ2-2; D perhaps matches TRBD2 (6 bases). The CDR3 totals 15 residues. Trimming pared 5 bases from V and 5 bases from J, leaving 16 bases between. The germline V gene has CDR1 SGHRS and CDR2 YFSETQ. CDR3 nucleotide sequence: TGCGCCAGCAGGGGGGGACGGCCCGAGACCGGGGAGCTGTTTTTT. It specifies CASRGGRPETGELFF.

The V gene is TRBV28, the J gene TRBJ1-1; D is unresolved. Germline V CDR1 and CDR2: MDHEN, SYDVKM. The V end was cut by 5 bases, the J end by 12 bases, with 13 bases between. This CDR3 is 11 amino acids long. The CDR3 region is CASSPRARPFF. In DNA, the CDR3 is TGTGCCAGCAGTCCCCGGGCCCGGCCTTTCTTT. Drawing the rest from reference TRBV28 and TRBJ1-1, the complete variable domain is DVKVTQSSRYLVKRTGEKVFLECVQDMDHENMFWYRQDPGLGLRLIYFSYDVKMKEKGDIPEGYSVSREKKERFSLILESASTNQTSMYLCASSPRARPFFGQGTRLTVV.

The gene calls are TRBV4-1 and TRBJ2-1, with D perhaps matching TRBD2 (6 bases). This CDR3 spans 17 amino acids. CDR1 and CDR2 from the germline V gene are MGHRA and YSYEKL. Trimming took off 0 bases at V and 0 bases at J, with 12 bases between the two ends. The CDR3 spells CASSQEGTDSSYNEQFF. Here the CDR3 DNA reads TGCGCCAGCAGCCAAGAGGGGACTGACAGCTCCTACAATGAGCAGTTCTTC.

A single count supports this clone. The rearrangement uses TRBV7-8 and TRBJ2-7; 10 nucleotides match TRBD2. The CDR3 has 14 residues. Germline lookup yields CDR1 SGHVS and CDR2 FQNEAQ. The ends lost 4 bases at V and 6 bases at J; junction bases unmatched: 6. The CDR3 loop reads CASSYGSGRAEQYF. As DNA, the CDR3 is TGTGCCAGCAGCTACGGGAGCGGGAGGGCCGAGCAGTACTTC.

Written as DNA, the CDR3 is TGTGCCAGTAGTCCCCGTGTTGTTCCCTACAATGAGCAGTTCTTC. As protein: CASSPRVVPYNEQFF. The V gene is TRBV19, the J gene TRBJ2-1; D is unclear. Trimming pared 5 bases from V and 2 bases from J, leaving 13 bases between. The CDR3 runs to 15 residues. Germline V lookup: CDR1 LNHDA, CDR2 SQIVND (reference sequence). The whole variable domain, filled in from reference TRBV19 and TRBJ2-1, reads DGGITQSPKYLFRKEGQNVTLSCEQNLNHDAMYWYRQDPGQGLRLIYYSQIVNDFQKGDIAEGYSVSREKKESFPLTVTSAQKNPTAFYLCASSPRVVPYNEQFFGPGTRLTVL.

The sample holds one count of this clone. The rearrangement links TRBV27 to TRBJ2-3, with D tentatively TRBD2 (5 bases). The germline V gene has CDR1 MNHEY and CDR2 SMNVEV (reference sequence). The CDR3 has 15 amino acids. Trimming left V 7 bases short and J 0 bases short, with 14 bases between. The CDR3 protein is CASTSPVDSTDTQYF. In DNA, the CDR3 is TGTGCCAGCACTAGCCCTGTGGATAGCACAGATACGCAGTATTTT.

With regard to this clone: A much larger clone sits a single nucleotide away, making a read error possible. This specimen includes other DNA sequences encoding the same CDR3. This chain links TRBV28 with TRBJ2-7; TRBD2 matches at 8 bases. The CDR3 length is 13 residues. V lost 2 bases and J lost 3; bases outside the gene matches: 0. Per germline, CDR1 MDHEN and CDR2 SYDVKM. CDR3 protein: CASSLAGGYEQYF. CDR3 DNA sequence: TGTGCCAGCAGTTTAGCGGGGGGCTACGAGCAGTACTTC.

This chain links TRBV6-1 with TRBJ2-7, with a tentative D call TRBD1 (6 bases). The length of the CDR3 is 13 residues. V gave up 8 bases and J gave up 3 bases, with 14 bases separating them. Germline V gives CDR1 MNHNS, CDR2 SASEGT. The CDR3 DNA follows: TGTGCCAGCGGGGACGGGACATACTACGAGCAGTACTTC. Amino acid sequence: CASGDGTYYEQYF.

The rearrangement uses TRBV11-2 and TRBJ1-5, with no clear D. The CDR3 extends over 15 amino acids. Trimming took 2 bases from V and 2 from J, leaving 10 bases between them. Germline CDR1 is SGHAT and CDR2 is FQNNGV. The CDR3 bases are TGTGCCAGCAGCTTATTTCCCGGGGGCAATCAGCCCCAGCATTTT. Translated, it gives CASSLFPGGNQPQHF.